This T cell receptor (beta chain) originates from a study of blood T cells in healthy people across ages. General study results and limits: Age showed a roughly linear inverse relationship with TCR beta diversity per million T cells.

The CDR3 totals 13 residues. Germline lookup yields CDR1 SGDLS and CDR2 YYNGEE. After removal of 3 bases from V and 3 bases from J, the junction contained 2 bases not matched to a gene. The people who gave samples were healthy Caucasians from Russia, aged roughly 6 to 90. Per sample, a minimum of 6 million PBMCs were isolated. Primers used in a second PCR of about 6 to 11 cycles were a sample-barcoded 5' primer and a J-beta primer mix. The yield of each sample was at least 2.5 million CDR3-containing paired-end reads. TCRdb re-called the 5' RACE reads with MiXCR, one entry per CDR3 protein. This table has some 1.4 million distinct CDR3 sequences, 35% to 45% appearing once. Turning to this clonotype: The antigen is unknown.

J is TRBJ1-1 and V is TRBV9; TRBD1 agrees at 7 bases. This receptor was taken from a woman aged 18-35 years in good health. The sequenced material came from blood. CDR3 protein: CASSGDSYTEAFF. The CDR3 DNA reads TGTGCCAGCAGCGGGGACAGTTACACTGAAGCTTTCTTT.